One sample yielded the 21 T cell receptor beta chains listed below, sequenced in a study of shared clonotypes between healthy human individuals. The protocol was immunoSEQ multiplex PCR, while the TCRdb copy is restricted to in-frame clones and leaves out a portion. The sample has around 550,000 clones; almost 97% are singletons. The material sequenced was naive CD4+ T cells sorted from blood. The subset is: CD45RA+ positively selected. Every receptor here comes from a young woman in good health.

The chain combines TRBV6-1 with TRBJ2-1; tentatively, D is TRBD1 (5 bases). The CDR3 length is 15 residues. Trimming took off 0 bases at V and 2 bases at J, with 8 bases between the two ends. Germline V lookup: CDR1 MNHNS, CDR2 SASEGT. The CDR3 here is CASSEADTAYNEQFF. The CDR3 coding sequence is TGTGCCAGCAGTGAAGCGGACACCGCCTACAATGAGCAGTTCTTC.

The CDR3 DNA is TGTGCCAGCAGTGAAGGGACAGGGGGGAATGAGCAGTTCTTC. Encoded protein: CASSEGTGGNEQFF. The V gene is TRBV27, the J gene TRBJ2-1, with TRBD1 matching over 11 bases. The CDR3 is 14 amino acids. CDR1 is MNHEY, CDR2 SMNVEV, per germline (reference sequence). Trimming removed 5 bases from V and 7 bases from J; junction bases left unmatched: 4.

The V gene is TRBV10-1, the J gene TRBJ1-4, with D unclear. Germline V gene lookup returns CDR1 WNHNN and CDR2 SYGVQD (reference sequence). V was shortened by 4 bases and J by 0 bases, with 9 bases between the two germline ends. The CDR3 has 15 amino acids. The CDR3 reads CASSGTETTNEKLFF. CDR3 nucleotide sequence: TGCGCCAGCAGTGGCACCGAAACAACTAATGAAAAACTGTTTTTT.

The table lists this clone with a count of one. This chain joins TRBV19 and TRBJ2-3; D remains unclear. This CDR3 contains 15 residues. CDR1 is LNHDA and CDR2 is SQIVND in the germline V gene (reference sequence). V lost 4 bases to trimming and J lost 0 bases, with 11 bases between them. CDR3 in DNA: TGTGCCAGTAGTAAAGCTCTCGGGAGCACAGATACGCAGTATTTT. Translation gives CASSKALGSTDTQYF.

The gene calls are TRBV14 and TRBJ1-3; tentative D call: TRBD1 (6 bases). Looked up from germline, CDR1 is SGHDN and CDR2 is FVKESK. This CDR3 contains 16 residues. Trimming removed 3 bases from V and 3 bases from J, with 15 bases in between. Written as DNA, the CDR3 is TGTGCCAGCAGCCACAGGCAGGGGTCGTATGGAAACACCATATATTTT. Its protein product is CASSHRQGSYGNTIYF.

The count of this clone is one. The chain joins TRBV2 to TRBJ1-5; maybe TRBD1 (5 bases). V was trimmed by 6 bases and J by 5 bases, leaving 14 bases between them. CDR1 and CDR2 (germline): SNHLY, FYNNEI. This CDR3 is built from 14 residues. DNA of the CDR3: TGTGCCAGCAGCCTGACAGTCGGTCATCAGCCCCAGCATTTT. It is translated as CASSLTVGHQPQHF.

This chain links TRBV27 with TRBJ2-7; D may be TRBD1 or TRBD2 (5 bases each). The CDR3 covers 13 residues. Germline-derived CDR1 and CDR2 are MNHEY and SMNVEV (reference sequence). V gave up 5 bases and J gave up 7 bases, with 15 bases separating them. CDR3 residues: CASSPIAWGEQYF. The CDR3 coding sequence is TGTGCCAGCAGTCCTATAGCCTGGGGGGAGCAGTACTTC.

The gene calls are TRBV18 and TRBJ1-1; the match to TRBD1 covers 11 bases. CDR1 is KGHSH and CDR2 is LQKENI in the germline V gene. The CDR3 spans 18 residues. The ends lost 2 bases at V and 5 bases at J; junction bases unmatched: 13. The CDR3 reads CASSPTVSGTGGKTEAFF. The CDR3 nucleotides are TGTGCCAGCTCACCAACAGTTTCCGGGACAGGGGGAAAAACTGAAGCTTTCTTT.

This clone was recorded once. The chain is built from TRBV19 and TRBJ1-5; possible D gene TRBD1, 5 bases. V dropped 8 bases and J dropped 6 bases, with 14 bases sitting between them. The CDR3 is made up of 13 amino acids. CDR1 and CDR2 from the germline V gene are LNHDA and SQIVND (reference sequence). Here the CDR3 reads CASHSGGFQPQHF. CDR3 DNA sequence: TGTGCCAGTCATTCTGGGGGGTTTCAGCCCCAGCATTTT.

V gene TRBV7-9 combines with J gene TRBJ2-5; 11 nucleotides match TRBD2. The CDR3 has 17 residues. Germline V gene lookup returns CDR1 SEHNR and CDR2 FQNEAQ (reference sequence). Unmatched junction bases numbered 14, after V lost 7 bases and J lost 4 bases. CDR3 nucleotides: TGTGCCAGCACCCAGTGGGTAGCGGGAGGGCCGAGAGAGACCCAGTACTTC. Translation gives CASTQWVAGGPRETQYF.

The V and J genes are TRBV28 and TRBJ1-2; D is uncertain. Germline-derived CDR1 and CDR2 are MDHEN and SYDVKM. Trimming cost V 6 bases and J 1 base, with 15 bases left between them. The CDR3 loop spans 15 amino acids. CDR3 in DNA: TGTGCCAGCAGCTCGGGTGGAGGGTTTAACTATGGCTACACCTTC. It encodes CASSSGGGFNYGYTF.

The V gene is TRBV29-1, the J gene TRBJ2-5, with 9 bases lining up with TRBD2. The length of the CDR3 is 11 residues. The J segment lost 4 bases and the V segment lost 7 bases, leaving 1 base of the junction unmatched. Germline V gives CDR1 SQVTM, CDR2 ANQGSEA. The CDR3 loop is CSGGGAETQYF. The CDR3 DNA sequence: TGCAGCGGCGGGGGGGCAGAGACCCAGTACTTC.

The V and J genes are TRBV5-1 and TRBJ2-5, with D possibly matching TRBD1 (6 bases). This CDR3 region has 14 residues. V gave up 3 bases and J gave up 3 bases, with 12 bases separating them. Germline V gene data show CDR1 as SGHRS and CDR2 as YFSETQ. As DNA, the CDR3 is TGCGCCAGCAGCTCGGGACACGGGGAAGAGACCCAGTACTTC. Its translation is CASSSGHGEETQYF.

This clone has a single count. The V and J genes are TRBV6-6 and TRBJ1-2, with D perhaps TRBD1 (5 bases). The CDR3 has 14 amino acids. Per the germline V gene, CDR1 is MNHNY and CDR2 is SVGAGI (reference sequence). Trimming removed 6 bases at V and 0 bases at J, with 11 bases between. CDR3 nucleotides: TGTGCCAGCAGGGACACAGGAACTAACTATGGCTACACCTTC. Amino acids: CASRDTGTNYGYTF.

The V and J genes are TRBV18 and TRBJ2-1; the D call may be TRBD1 or TRBD2 (5 bases each). CDR3 length: 19 residues. The V and J ends lost 2 bases and 6 bases respectively, with 26 bases between them. CDR1 and CDR2 from the germline V gene are KGHSH and LQKENI. The CDR3 DNA sequence: TGTGCCAGCTCACCAAGGCGGTCGGGCCTACGTGACGGGGCCAATGAGCAGTTCTTC. Protein product: CASSPRRSGLRDGANEQFF.

The rearrangement uses TRBV19 and TRBJ1-5, with 9 bases fitting TRBD1. Germline V gives CDR1 LNHDA, CDR2 SQIVND (reference sequence). The CDR3 extends over 17 amino acids. V gave up 0 bases and J gave up 2 bases; unmatched junction bases: 5. CDR3 sequence: CASSIDYRGPGNQPQHF. CDR3 DNA sequence: TGTGCCAGTAGTATAGATTACAGGGGGCCCGGCAATCAGCCCCAGCATTTT.

V and J are TRBV6-6 and TRBJ2-5, with 9 positions matching TRBD2. Germline V gives CDR1 MNHNY, CDR2 SVGAGI (reference sequence). The CDR3 spans 16 residues. Unmatched junction bases numbered 20, after V lost 7 bases and J lost 11 bases. The CDR3 here is CASTQGTASGIREQYF. CDR3 nucleotides: TGTGCCAGCACCCAAGGGACGGCTAGCGGGATTAGAGAGCAGTACTTC.

V is TRBV15 and J is TRBJ2-2; D unresolved. The germline CDR1 and CDR2 sequences are LNHNV and YYDKDF (reference sequence). The ends were cut back, 2 bases at V and 8 bases at J, with 3 bases in the middle. The length of the CDR3 is 11 residues. The CDR3 reads CATSRSGELFF. The CDR3 DNA is TGTGCCACCAGCAGATCAGGGGAGCTGTTTTTT.

The rearrangement links TRBV7-6 to TRBJ2-7; 13 bases fit TRBD2. CDR3 size: 17 residues. CDR1 and CDR2 from the germline V gene are SGHVS and FNYEAQ. The V and J ends lost 2 bases and 3 bases, in that order; junction bases with no gene match: 7. In DNA form, the CDR3 reads TGTGCCAGCAGCTTACTCCAGGGGACTAGCGGGAACTACGAGCAGTACTTC. Its protein product is CASSLLQGTSGNYEQYF.

The rearrangement uses TRBV5-1 and TRBJ2-3, with D perhaps being TRBD1 or TRBD2 (5 bases each). The CDR3 runs 14 residues. Trimming pared 4 bases from V and 2 bases from J, leaving 11 bases between. The V gene's germline CDR1 is SGHRS and CDR2 YFSETQ. Here the CDR3 reads CASSPSGTTDTQYF. DNA of the CDR3: TGCGCCAGCAGCCCATCGGGGACCACAGATACGCAGTATTTT.

With regard to this clone: The junction departs from the called germline gene at one end, perhaps through a read error. The CDR3 DNA is TGTGCCAGCAGCCAAGGGACTAGCGGGAGCAGAGATACGCAGTATTTT. This translates into CASSQGTSGSRDTQYF. The chain has TRBV4-2 and TRBJ2-3, with 13 bases fitting TRBD2. The CDR3 runs 16 residues. Germline CDR1 and CDR2: LGHNA and YNFKEQ.